The sequence of this T cell receptor (beta chain) was determined in a study of CD4 T cells in relation to SARS-CoV-2 and coronaviruses. In the study overall: ViraFEST: approximately nine-day antigen culture of PBMCs, then TCR beta CDR3 sequencing.

The assay was immunoSEQ multiplex PCR, and TCRdb's table has in-frame clones only and misses some. The data hold some 30,000 clones, with about four fifths observed a single time. Whole-study results and caveats: Crossreactive clones expanded significantly less to SARS-CoV-2 than monoreactive clones.

More than 8.5 x 10^4 naive or memory CD4+ cells were cultured with CEF peptides for 9 to 10 days. In the case of this clone: Its antigen remains unidentified.

The CDR3 totals 16 residues. CDR1 is LGHNA and CDR2 is YSLEER in the germline V gene. V shed 4 bases and J shed 1 base, with 16 bases lying between them. V usage is TRBV4-3 and J usage is TRBJ2-5; maybe TRBD1 (5 bases). The receptor's source is an adult with COVID-19. The material sequenced was memory CD4+ T cells from PBMCs, cultured in vitro. Written as DNA, the CDR3 is TGCGCCAGCAGCCCCGGTCACGGCAGGGCCCAAGAGACCCAGTACTTC. Protein: CASSPGHGRAQETQYF.